Below are 18 T cell receptor beta chains sequenced from a single sample in a study of control samples from healthy donors and cancer patients. Clones were sequenced by immunoSEQ multiplex PCR, and TCRdb holds only the in-frame ones, with some missing. The profile shows about 150,000 clones, over 85% of them singletons. Sequencing was carried out using blood. These receptor sequences come from a man aged 18 to 29 in good health.

This clone was observed many times. The CDR3 region is CASSGSGGTEAFF. For the CDR3, the DNA is TGTGCCAGCAGCGGCTCCGGGGGAACTGAAGCTTTCTTT. The rearrangement joins TRBV7-9 to TRBJ1-1; perhaps TRBD1 as D (5 bases). Germline loops: CDR1 SEHNR, CDR2 FQNEAQ (reference sequence). The V end lost 5 bases, the J end lost 5 bases, and 12 bases lay between the germline ends. This CDR3 region has 13 residues.

The rearrangement links TRBV11-2 to TRBJ2-7, with TRBD1 as a possible D gene (6 bases). The CDR3 is 15 residues long. Germline V gene lookup returns CDR1 SGHAT and CDR2 FQNNGV. V lost 0 bases, J lost 0 bases, and 9 bases lay in between. CDR3 DNA: TGTGCCAGCAGCTTAGAATGGGGACACTCCTACGAGCAGTACTTC. This codes for CASSLEWGHSYEQYF.

V and J are TRBV6-5 and TRBJ2-5; 7 bases agree with TRBD1. The germline V gene has CDR1 MNHEY and CDR2 SVGAGI. This CDR3 has 16 amino acids. V shed 2 bases and J 1 base; nucleotides not matched to a gene: 7. CDR3 sequence reads: CASSYRQGLVQETQYF. Written as DNA, the CDR3 is TGTGCCAGCAGTTACCGACAGGGTTTGGTCCAAGAGACCCAGTACTTC.

The gene calls are TRBV7-9 and TRBJ1-4, with D unresolved. Per germline, CDR1 SEHNR and CDR2 FQNEAQ (reference sequence). V was shortened by 3 bases and J by 8 bases, with 10 bases between the two germline ends. This CDR3 is 13 amino acids long. CDR3 in amino acids: CASSFSGQEKLFF. CDR3 in DNA: TGTGCCAGCAGCTTTTCGGGCCAAGAAAAACTGTTTTTT.

The V gene is TRBV24-1, the J gene TRBJ2-7; D is ambiguous. V lost 0 bases to trimming and J lost 4 bases, with 18 bases between them. The V gene's germline CDR1 is KGHDR and CDR2 SFDVKD. The CDR3 length is 17 residues. CDR3 amino acids: CATSDLNSLGISYEQYF. The CDR3 nucleotides are TGTGCCACCAGTGATTTGAATTCGTTAGGGATCTCTTACGAGCAGTACTTC.

The V call is TRBV5-6, the J call TRBJ1-2; D ambiguous. The CDR3 is 12 amino acids. Trimming left V 4 bases short and J 1 base short, with 5 bases between. Germline V CDR1 and CDR2: SGHDT, YYEEEE. CDR3 sequence: CASSVYNYGYTF. CDR3 DNA: TGTGCCAGCAGCGTATATAACTATGGCTACACCTTC.

The rearrangement links TRBV7-9 to TRBJ1-5; tentative D call: TRBD1 (5 bases). CDR3 length equals 14 residues. Germline loops: CDR1 SEHNR, CDR2 FQNEAQ (reference sequence). V lost 1 base, J lost 7 bases, and 11 bases lay in between. The CDR3 spells CASSLGGVLQPQHF. The DNA of the CDR3 is TGTGCCAGCAGCTTAGGAGGGGTACTGCAGCCCCAGCATTTT.

In nucleotides, the CDR3 is TGTGCCAGCAGTGATGCTGGAGGGTCGGGCTACACCTTC. It is translated as CASSDAGGSGYTF. The genes are TRBV2 and TRBJ1-2; D is ambiguous. V lost 3 bases and J lost 8, with 13 bases in between. The CDR3 is 13 residues long. Germline lookup yields CDR1 SNHLY and CDR2 FYNNEI.

The genes are TRBV28 and TRBJ2-7, with 8 bases lining up with TRBD2. This CDR3 has 14 residues. The germline V gene has CDR1 MDHEN and CDR2 SYDVKM. Trimming cost V 4 bases and J 2 bases; bases outside gene matches: 4. CDR3 coding DNA: TGTGCCAGCAGTTCCAGCGGGAGAGCCTACGAGCAGTACTTC. Amino acids: CASSSSGRAYEQYF.

The V call is TRBV5-1, the J call TRBJ2-1; 9 nucleotides agree with TRBD1. V shed 4 bases, J shed 6 bases, and the junction held 2 bases outside the gene matches. This CDR3 has 13 amino acids. Germline V gives CDR1 SGHRS, CDR2 YFSETQ. CDR3 bases: TGCGCCAGCAGCGACAGGGGGGGCAATGAGCAGTTCTTC. Its translation is CASSDRGGNEQFF.

The genes are TRBV5-5 and TRBJ1-3; 8 bases align to TRBD1. The CDR3 is 16 amino acids. After removal of 0 bases from V and 2 bases from J, the junction contained 4 bases not matched to a gene. From germline, CDR1 is SGHKS and CDR2 YYEKEE (reference sequence). The CDR3 DNA sequence: TGTGCCAGCAGCTTGGTCAGGGGGCTTGCTGGAAACACCATATATTTT. Residues: CASSLVRGLAGNTIYF.

This chain uses TRBV4-1 with TRBJ1-5, with a weak D call TRBD1 (5 bases). Germline V CDR1 and CDR2: MGHRA, YSYEKL. This CDR3 is built from 15 residues. V dropped 0 bases and J dropped 5 bases, with 11 bases sitting between them. CDR3 DNA: TGCGCCAGCAGCCAAGATAATGGGGGGTATCAGCCCCAGCATTTT. Encoded protein: CASSQDNGGYQPQHF.

This chain joins TRBV15 and TRBJ2-7; TRBD1 aligns across 7 bases. Germline values: CDR1 LNHNV, CDR2 YYDKDF (reference sequence). Trimming removed 0 bases from V and 6 bases from J; junction bases left unmatched: 20. This CDR3 is built from 19 residues. The CDR3 here is CATSRDPRLGTANLGEQYF. In DNA, the CDR3 is TGTGCCACCAGCAGAGATCCCCGGCTAGGGACAGCTAACCTCGGCGAGCAGTACTTC.

Worth noting for this clone: No DNA is shown, since the ends of the CDR3 on it are uncertain; the CDR3 is the one TCRdb lists. J is TRBJ1-4 and V is TRBV11-2. The germline V gene has CDR1 SGHAT and CDR2 FQNNGV. The CDR3 region is 16 residues in length, termini included. The CDR3 reads CASSSTLGRFNEKLFF.

V usage is TRBV10-3 and J usage is TRBJ1-5; D perhaps matches TRBD1 (5 bases). The CDR3 length is 14 residues. Trimming removed 8 bases from V and 3 bases from J, with 14 bases in between. Germline values: CDR1 ENHRY, CDR2 SYGVKD. DNA for the CDR3: TGTGCCATCTCCATCGGGGGGGACAATCAGCCCCAGCATTTT. Translated: CAISIGGDNQPQHF.

This chain connects TRBV6-4 to TRBJ2-1, with 8 bases fitting TRBD2. This CDR3 contains 15 residues. With V trimmed by 3 bases and J by 6 bases, 7 bases remained unmatched. The V gene's germline CDR1 is MRHNA and CDR2 SNTAGT. Written as DNA, the CDR3 is TGTGCCAGCAGTGAAGACGGGAGGGCCTTCAATGAGCAGTTCTTC. This translates into CASSEDGRAFNEQFF.

The V gene is TRBV7-9, the J gene TRBJ1-4; tentative D call: TRBD1 (6 bases). Trimming took 2 bases from V and 8 from J, leaving 12 bases between them. The CDR3 extends over 14 amino acids. Germline CDR1 reads SEHNR; CDR2 reads FQNEAQ (reference sequence). Here the CDR3 DNA reads TGTGCCAGCAGCTTATCTATTAGGGGGGAAAAACTGTTTTTT. This gives the protein CASSLSIRGEKLFF.

The CDR3 loop is CASSPPGQREIGELFF. CDR3 bases: TGTGCCAGCTCACCGCCGGGACAGAGGGAGATCGGGGAGCTGTTTTTT. This chain joins TRBV18 and TRBJ2-2; 7 bases align to TRBD1. The CDR3 extends over 16 amino acids. Germline trimming cut 3 bases from V and 7 bases from J; bases unmatched to any gene: 11. Germline loops: CDR1 KGHSH, CDR2 LQKENI.